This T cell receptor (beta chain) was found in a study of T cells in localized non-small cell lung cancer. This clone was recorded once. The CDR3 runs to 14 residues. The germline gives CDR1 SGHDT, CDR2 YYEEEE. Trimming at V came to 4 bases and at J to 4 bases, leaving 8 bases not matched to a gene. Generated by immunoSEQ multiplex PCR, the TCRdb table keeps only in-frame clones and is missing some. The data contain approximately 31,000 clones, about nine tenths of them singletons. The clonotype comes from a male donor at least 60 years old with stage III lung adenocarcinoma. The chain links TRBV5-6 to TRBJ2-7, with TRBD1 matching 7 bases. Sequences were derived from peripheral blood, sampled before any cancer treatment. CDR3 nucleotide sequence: TGTGCCAGCAGCCGACAGGGCAGTTCGTACGAGCAGTACTTC. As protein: CASSRQGSSYEQYF. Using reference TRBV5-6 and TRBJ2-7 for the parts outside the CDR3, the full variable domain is DAGVTQSPTHLIKTRGQQVTLRCSPKSGHDTVSWYQQALGQGPQFIFQYYEEEERQRGNFPDRFSGHQFPNYSSELNVNALLLGDSALYLCASSRQGSSYEQYFGPGTRLTVT.